The source of this TCR beta chain is a study of breast tumors, draining lymph nodes, adjacent tissues. Study outcomes and limitations: Tumors had less TCR diversity than lymph nodes, more than nontumor tissue.

The lymph nodes were axillary draining lymph nodes from breast cancer patients. One entry per CDR3 protein, called by TCRdb with MiXCR from the multiplex PCR reads. The sample shows approximately 210,000 distinct CDR3 sequences, less than 35% of them seen only once. Germline V gene lookup returns CDR1 LNHDA and CDR2 SQIVND (reference sequence). The CDR3 runs to 13 residues. Trimming pared 4 bases from V and 8 bases from J, leaving 14 bases between. A word on this clonotype: As yet, its antigen is unknown.

The sequencing sample was made of axillary lymph node tissue. The J gene is TRBJ1-2, the V gene TRBV19; D perhaps matches TRBD1 (5 bases). The sequence derives from a female donor with breast cancer. Some clones in this sample may be carry-over from other donors' samples. The CDR3 sequence is CASSSPGLGGYTF. The CDR3, as DNA: TGTGCCAGTAGTAGCCCGGGACTCGGGGGCTACACCTTC.